The sequence of this TCR beta chain was determined in a study of blood T cell repertoires in COVID-19 (dated by TCRdb to 2020 to 2021). At the level of the whole study: The collaborator samples originated in the United States, Italy and Spain and spanned the acute and convalescent phases of COVID-19. The repertoires were made available in a free public database intended to serve as a resource for research on the immune response to SARS-CoV-2. Where HLA class I and class II types were available, the types were taken from metadata supplied by the sample provider, not from assay-based typing. The dataset comprised deeply sampled blood TCRbeta repertoires from subjects exposed to, actively infected with, or recovered from COVID-19. Samples were obtained from the ongoing ImmuneRACE study (first 160 participants) and from approximately 1,200 subjects provided by 6 global collaborators. The prospective study material was composed of cDNA or gDNA derived from T cells, B-cell-depleted T cells, or PBMCs. The sample metadata nearly always contained a de-identified subject ID, COVID-19 status, age in years and sex. Results and caveats for the whole study, not just this receptor: The quantity of clinical and demographic metadata differed by source and by participant and was supplied without curation.

Participants in the prospective study were aged about 18 to 95 years, lived in 20 to 30 United States geographic areas, and enrolled through a virtual design. In the prospective study, participants were assigned to cohorts based on the clinical history participants reported in a screening survey and a study questionnaire. Exposed participants had been in contact with someone with a PCR-confirmed or clinician-diagnosed COVID-19 case within 2 weeks of study entry. In the prospective study, whole blood, serum and a nasopharyngeal or oropharyngeal swab were collected from each participant by mobile phlebotomists. Additional blood draws and questionnaires over an approximately 2-month period could optionally be provided by prospective study participants. Blood samples from the prospective study were shipped frozen or at room temperature prior to DNA extraction. TCRbeta CDR3 regions were amplified from genomic DNA using the immunoSEQ Assay, a bias-controlled multiplex PCR. The original pipeline was this. The number of nucleated cells in each sample was estimated from the amplification of reference gene primers within the assay. To quantify the absolute abundance of each unique TCRbeta CDR3 rearrangement, sequence reads were collapsed and filtered. For each sample, productive Simpson clonality was calculated by taking the square root of Simpson's diversity index across productive rearrangements. TCRdb retrieved this table from immuneACCESS and kept in-frame rearrangements only. Not all clones are present; in checked studies, unresolved V genes account for under half, and no reason is known for the remainder. That table gives V, J and clone size, and the DNA gave D and trimming. This sample holds 200,000 to 250,000 clones; about four fifths were observed only once. In total, the top ten clones hold approximately 4.9% of the sample.

CDR1 is given as SGHAT and CDR2 as FQNNGV, both from the germline V gene. The germline V end is reduced by 8 bases and the J end by 4 bases; junction bases left unmatched: 8. Counted from cysteine to phenylalanine, this CDR3 has 14 amino acids. The retained sequence is limited to the CDR3, 42 bases, with the frame set at the first base. As to this clone: Its antigen specificity is not known. There are no base qualities to consult, and no much larger clone falls within one base.

The source is a woman between 45 and 60 years old who had been exposed to COVID-19. The chain joins TRBV11-2 to TRBJ2-7; 10 central bases correspond to TRBD2. The specimen sequenced was PBMCs or T cells enriched from blood (not recorded which). CDR3 protein: CASSTGSGGYEQYF. Here is the DNA: TGTGCCAGCTCGACGGGTAGCGGGGGGTACGAGCAGTACTTC.